One sample yielded the 28 T cell receptor beta chains listed below, sequenced in a study of T cells in Graves' hyperthyroidism and ophthalmopathy (dated by TCRdb to between 2019 and 2020). The library was prepared using multiplex PCR. The sequencer listed for this sample is Illumina HiSeq 2000. The TCR beta CDR3 regions were amplified from the RNA transcripts. The TCR CDR3 was subjected to a first round of RT-PCR using the HTBI primer set and the Qiagen OneStep RT-PCR kit. TCRdb reprocessed the public reads (quality trimming at Q25 with fastp, clone calling with MiXCR) and kept in-frame beta chains. Rows are unified per CDR3 protein, each entry keeping the most common DNA and genes. This sample gives hundreds of thousands of distinct CDR3 sequences in total; roughly 14% of them show up just once. The ten largest clones capture over 3.5% of the sample. Input material: blood. The receptor set was obtained from a woman between 40 and 50 years old with Graves' ophthalmopathy.

The chain links TRBV27 to TRBJ2-6; possible D gene TRBD2, 6 bases. Looked up from germline, CDR1 is MNHEY and CDR2 is SMNVEV (reference sequence). The CDR3 extends over 15 amino acids. V lost 6 bases to trimming and J lost 0 bases, with 9 bases between them. The CDR3 DNA reads as TGTGCCAGCAGCCAGGGACTCTCTGGGGCCAACGTCCTGACTTTC. Its translation: CASSQGLSGANVLTF.

This clonotype was detected many times. The gene calls are TRBV12-3 or TRBV12-4 and TRBJ2-7, with 10 bases that match TRBD1. V shed 4 bases and J 3 bases; nucleotides not matched to a gene: 6. The CDR3 has 15 amino acids. DNA for the CDR3: TGTGCCAGCAGTTCTTCCGGGACAGGGGACTACGAGCAGTACTTC. This encodes CASSSSGTGDYEQYF.

This clonotype was seen ten or more times. The chain uses TRBV15 and TRBJ1-1; D is uncertain. The CDR3 runs 13 residues. Per germline, CDR1 LNHNV and CDR2 YYDKDF (reference sequence). V lost 0 bases and J 10 bases, leaving 12 bases between the germline ends. The CDR3 is CATSREASRGAFF. CDR3 coding DNA: TGTGCCACCAGCAGAGAAGCCTCGCGGGGAGCTTTCTTT.

This chain uses TRBV7-8 with TRBJ2-7, with D perhaps TRBD1 or TRBD2 (5 bases each). CDR3 length: 14 amino acids. CDR1 and CDR2 (germline): SGHVS, FQNEAQ. Deletions cut 4 bases from V and 3 bases from J, with 13 bases between. The CDR3 here is CASSYSGPLYEQYF. In DNA form, the CDR3 reads TGTGCCAGCAGCTACTCGGGGCCCCTCTACGAGCAGTACTTC.

This clonotype was detected many times. The rearrangement joins TRBV7-9 to TRBJ2-7, with unresolved D. The V gene's germline CDR1 is SEHNR and CDR2 FQNEAQ (reference sequence). Trimming pared 2 bases from V and 7 bases from J, leaving 9 bases between. The CDR3 is made up of 12 amino acids. The CDR3 here is CASSLSLLEQYF. In DNA form, the CDR3 reads TGTGCCAGCAGCTTAAGCCTTCTAGAGCAGTACTTC.

The rearrangement links TRBV28 to TRBJ2-7; weak D call: TRBD2 (5 bases). Germline V gene lookup returns CDR1 MDHEN and CDR2 SYDVKM. This CDR3 is 13 amino acids long. The V and J ends lost 2 bases and 6 bases respectively, with 11 bases between them. CDR3 nucleotides: TGTGCCAGCAGTTTAGAAGGGAGAAGCGAGCAGTACTTC. Its protein product is CASSLEGRSEQYF.

This clonotype was observed many times. V is TRBV11-2 and J is TRBJ1-2; TRBD1 agrees at 8 bases. This CDR3 has 16 residues. The V segment lost 1 base and the J segment 4 bases; nucleotides outside the gene matches: 8. Germline-derived CDR1 and CDR2 are SGHAT and FQNNGV. The chain's CDR3 is CASSLVAGQASYGYTF. The CDR3 nucleotides read TGTGCCAGCAGCTTAGTAGCGGGACAGGCCAGCTATGGCTACACCTTC.

This clonotype has more than one count but fewer than ten. It may be a read error: a sequence one base away is much more abundant. The rearrangement joins TRBV2 to TRBJ2-7, with 9 bases aligning to TRBD2. V shed 11 bases and J 5 bases; nucleotides not matched to a gene: 13. Germline lookup yields CDR1 SNHLY and CDR2 FYNNEI. The CDR3 loop spans 14 amino acids. CDR3 region: CAGGGVPGGDEQYF. The CDR3 DNA is TGTGCCGGCGGGGGGGTACCCGGGGGCGACGAGCAGTACTTC.

This clonotype was seen at least ten times. The chain employs TRBV10-3 and TRBJ2-5; 9 nucleotides align to TRBD1. The CDR3 has 14 amino acids. V gave up 6 bases and J gave up 2 bases; unmatched junction bases: 4. CDR1 and CDR2 (germline): ENHRY, SYGVKD. CDR3 sequence: CAISKGQGQETQYF. CDR3 nucleotides: TGTGCCATCAGCAAGGGACAGGGTCAAGAGACCCAGTACTTC.

This CDR3 reads CASSEYGPRAGNTEAFF. As DNA, the CDR3 is TGTGCCAGCAGTGAATATGGGCCTCGGGCCGGGAACACTGAAGCTTTCTTT. V usage is TRBV25-1 and J usage is TRBJ1-1; D not certain. The CDR3 contains 17 residues. Trimming took off 0 bases at V and 1 base at J, with 15 bases between the two ends. Germline V lookup: CDR1 MGHDK, CDR2 SYGVNS. Drawing the rest from reference TRBV25-1 and TRBJ1-1, the complete variable domain is EADIYQTPRYLVIGTGKKITLECSQTMGHDKMYWYQQDPGMELHLIHYSYGVNSTEKGDLSSESTVSRIRTEHFPLTLESARPSHTSQYLCASSEYGPRAGNTEAFFGQGTRLTVV.

The sample holds many counts of this clonotype. The rearrangement joins TRBV19 to TRBJ1-5; D call uncertain. Trimming stripped 0 bases from V and 2 bases from J, with 2 bases between. The CDR3 spans 13 residues. The germline V gene encodes CDR1 LNHDA and CDR2 SQIVND (reference sequence). CDR3 in amino acids: CASSIDGNQPQHF. Written as DNA, the CDR3 is TGTGCCAGTAGTATAGACGGCAATCAGCCCCAGCATTTT.

A few counts support this clonotype. The V call is TRBV28, the J call TRBJ2-7; either TRBD1 or TRBD2 may fit D (5 bases each). V dropped 4 bases and J dropped 0 bases, with 13 bases sitting between them. This CDR3 spans 15 amino acids. CDR1 and CDR2 (germline): MDHEN, SYDVKM. CDR3 DNA: TGTGCCAGCAGTTCTAGCAGGGAGTACTCCTACGAGCAGTACTTC. Protein sequence: CASSSSREYSYEQYF.

This clonotype was detected ten times or more. This rearrangement joins TRBV7-2 to TRBJ2-7; no definite D call. This CDR3 has 14 residues. Germline V gene data show CDR1 as SGHTA and CDR2 as FQGNSA. The V and J ends lost 5 bases and 2 bases respectively, with 13 bases between them. This CDR3 is CASSPLDRAYEQYF. CDR3 nucleotide sequence: TGTGCCAGCAGCCCCCTTGACCGCGCCTACGAGCAGTACTTC.

This clonotype occurred many times. This sequence joins TRBV7-2 and TRBJ2-7; the match to TRBD2 covers 7 bases. Germline lookup yields CDR1 SGHTA and CDR2 FQGNSA. V lost 1 base to trimming and J lost 1 base; unmatched junction nucleotides: 10. The CDR3 sequence is 17 residues long. The CDR3 loop reads CASSLVASGQISYEQYF. CDR3 DNA sequence: TGTGCCAGCAGCTTAGTGGCTAGCGGCCAGATTTCCTACGAGCAGTACTTC. The full variable domain, with the rest looked up from reference TRBV7-2 and TRBJ2-7, is GAGVSQSPSNKVTEKGKDVELRCDPISGHTALYWYRQSLGQGLEFLIYFQGNSAPDKSGLPSDRFSAERTGGSVSTLTIQRTQQEDSAVYLCASSLVASGQISYEQYFGPGTRLTVT.

This clonotype occurred many times. The rearrangement links TRBV7-2 to TRBJ2-3; D unclear. The germline V gene has CDR1 SGHTA and CDR2 FQGNSA. Trimming removed 7 bases from V and 4 bases from J, with 9 bases in between. The CDR3 sequence is 12 residues long. The chain's CDR3 is CASNGIADTQYF. The CDR3 DNA reads TGTGCCAGCAATGGAATAGCAGATACGCAGTATTTT. Together with reference TRBV7-2 and TRBJ2-3, the CDR3 gives the full variable domain: GAGVSQSPSNKVTEKGKDVELRCDPISGHTALYWYRQSLGQGLEFLIYFQGNSAPDKSGLPSDRFSAERTGGSVSTLTIQRTQQEDSAVYLCASNGIADTQYFGPGTRLTVL.

As regards this clonotype: A much more abundant neighbour one base away suggests this may be a read error. CDR3 DNA: TGTGCCAGCAGCCCCTGGACGGGTGGGGTTTCCACCTTC. It encodes CASSPWTGGVSTF. V and J are TRBV7-2 and TRBJ1-2; no reliable D call. The CDR3 is 13 residues long. Trimming shortened V by 5 bases and J by 13 bases, and 20 bases separated the two germline ends. Germline loops: CDR1 SGHTA, CDR2 FQGNSA.

This clonotype was seen repeatedly, ten times or more. The CDR3 loop is CASSVKDEQYF. DNA of the CDR3: TGTGCCAGCAGTGTAAAAGACGAGCAGTACTTC. V gene TRBV6-1 combines with J gene TRBJ2-7, with no clear D. V was shortened by 4 bases and J by 5 bases, with 6 bases between the two germline ends. Per germline, CDR1 MNHNS and CDR2 SASEGT. The CDR3 sequence is 11 residues long.

This clonotype showed up many times. The chain joins TRBV28 to TRBJ1-1; 7 bases align to TRBD1. Germline loops: CDR1 MDHEN, CDR2 SYDVKM. CDR3 length: 15 residues. V gave up 5 bases and J gave up 3 bases; unmatched junction bases: 9. The chain's CDR3 is CASSVAGGVHTEAFF. For the CDR3, the DNA is TGTGCCAGCAGTGTTGCAGGGGGGGTACACACTGAAGCTTTCTTT.

This clonotype was found many times. The rearrangement joins TRBV10-3 to TRBJ2-7; 8 nucleotides match TRBD1. CDR1 ENHRY and CDR2 SYGVKD come from the germline V gene. Unmatched junction bases numbered 14, after V lost 10 bases and J lost 6 bases. The CDR3 length is 14 residues. The CDR3 DNA follows: TGTGCCACCGTCGTAGGACAGGGTAGGACCGAGCAGTACTTC. It is translated as CATVVGQGRTEQYF.

The rearrangement joins TRBV6-1 to TRBJ2-6, with D perhaps being TRBD1 or TRBD2 (5 bases each). The CDR3 extends over 14 amino acids. The V gene's germline CDR1 is MNHNS and CDR2 SASEGT. V lost 10 bases and J lost 2, with 12 bases in between. Here the CDR3 reads CATRRGAGANVLTF. For the CDR3, the DNA is TGTGCCACCCGTAGGGGAGCTGGGGCCAACGTCCTGACTTTC.

This clonotype showed up many times. The chain recombines TRBV12-3 or TRBV12-4 with TRBJ2-4; D gene ambiguous. The CDR3 has 15 amino acids. Trimming took 6 bases from V and 1 from J, leaving 13 bases between them. As DNA, the CDR3 is TGTGCCAGCAGCCGGACGGACGGGGCCAAAAACATTCAGTACTTC. Amino acid sequence: CASSRTDGAKNIQYF.

This clonotype was observed a few times. This chain joins TRBV3-1 and TRBJ1-1; the match to TRBD1 covers 10 bases. Trimming cost V 1 base and J 9 bases; bases outside gene matches: 8. Germline V gene lookup returns CDR1 LGHDT and CDR2 YNNKEL (reference sequence). The CDR3 extends over 15 amino acids. The CDR3 sequence is CASSQAGTGDRKAFF. The CDR3 DNA follows: TGTGCCAGCAGCCAAGCCGGGACAGGGGACCGGAAAGCTTTCTTT.

This clonotype came up many times. This rearrangement joins TRBV7-6 to TRBJ2-7; 8 positions agree with TRBD2. Germline V gene data show CDR1 as SGHVS and CDR2 as FNYEAQ. V was clipped by 5 bases and J by 0 bases; unmatched bases: 9. The CDR3 is made up of 16 amino acids. Here the CDR3 reads CASSLESGGSSYEQYF. The CDR3, as DNA: TGTGCCAGCAGCCTAGAGAGCGGGGGAAGCTCCTACGAGCAGTACTTC.

The chain carries TRBV28 and TRBJ1-2; TRBD1 aligns across 7 bases. Germline V gives CDR1 MDHEN, CDR2 SYDVKM. The CDR3 is made up of 14 amino acids. Trimming at V came to 11 bases and at J to 4 bases, leaving 13 bases not matched to a gene. In DNA, the CDR3 is TGTGCCTCACTACAGGGGACTTGGACCTATGGCTACACCTTC. It is translated as CASLQGTWTYGYTF.

CDR3 in amino acids: CASSSAGTVYGYTF. DNA for the CDR3: TGTGCCAGCAGTTCCGCCGGGACAGTCTATGGCTACACCTTC. V gene TRBV6-5 combines with J gene TRBJ1-2, with 7 bases aligning to TRBD1. The CDR3 is 14 residues long. V shed 4 bases and J 4 bases; nucleotides not matched to a gene: 6. The germline V gene encodes CDR1 MNHEY and CDR2 SVGAGI.

There are many counts of this clonotype. The gene calls are TRBV15 and TRBJ2-7, with D unresolved. The germline V and J ends were trimmed by 1 base and 1 base, with 8 bases remaining between them. The CDR3 length is 14 residues. The germline CDR1 and CDR2 sequences are LNHNV and YYDKDF (reference sequence). CDR3 sequence (DNA): TGTGCCACCAGCAGAGGGCGCGGATCCTACGAGCAGTACTTC. Translating gives CATSRGRGSYEQYF.

V is TRBV7-9 and J is TRBJ2-7; TRBD2 matches 8 bases. The junction had 7 bases not matched to a gene; V was cut back by 2 bases and J by 7 bases. This CDR3 spans 14 amino acids. Germline V gene data show CDR1 as SEHNR and CDR2 as FQNEAQ (reference sequence). CDR3 amino acids: CASSLSPTGGEQYF. CDR3 nucleotides: TGTGCCAGCAGCTTAAGCCCCACGGGAGGGGAGCAGTACTTC.

There are many counts of this clonotype. The junction shows a germline mismatch at one end, possibly a read error. The rearrangement links TRBV7-2 to TRBJ1-1; no clear D gene. The germline V gene encodes CDR1 SGHTA and CDR2 FQGNSA. This CDR3 has 13 residues. For the CDR3, the DNA is TGTGCCAGCAGTTTAGCGCTAGGGACTGAAGCTTTCTTT. It codes for CASSLALGTEAFF.